This T cell receptor (beta chain) was found in a study of OX40 agonist ivuxolimab in advanced cancers. Germline loops: CDR1 DFQATT, CDR2 SNEGSKA (reference sequence). The CDR3 consists of 11 residues. The V end lost 7 bases, the J end lost 0 bases, and 6 bases lay between the germline ends. Profiled with immunoSEQ multiplex PCR; TCRdb holds only in-frame clones, not every one. The sample includes around 55,000 clones, more than 75% seen only once; the top ten take approximately 13%. This TCR came from an adult with an advanced solid tumor such as melanoma, head and neck, liver or kidney cancer. The source was CD4+ or CD8+ T cells sorted from blood, collected in a trial of the OX40 agonist ivuxolimab. The genes are TRBV20-1 and TRBJ1-2, with D hard to call. The CDR3, as DNA: TGCAGTGTACTAGCTAACTATGGCTACACCTTC. Its protein product is CSVLANYGYTF.